One sample yielded the 10 T cell receptor beta chains listed below, sequenced in a study of Ad26.COV2.S vaccination and SARS-CoV-2 variants. Method: immunoSEQ multiplex PCR; TCRdb's copy keeps in-frame clones and lacks some. Of 360,000 or so clones listed, around 87% are singletons. Treatment indicated: about 20 received Ad26.COV2.S at low or high dose, single or two shots; 5 received placebo; per-sample allocation not given. Samples were taken on day 63 after the first vaccine or placebo injection. Sample: peripheral blood, taken in a trial of Ad26.COV2.S vaccine versus placebo. These receptors all come from a person between 18 and 65 years old who received the Ad26.COV2.S COVID-19 vaccine or a placebo.

The chain carries TRBV3-1 (or the pseudogene TRBV3-2) and TRBJ2-7; tentatively, D is TRBD1 (6 bases). V lost 4 bases and J lost 0, with 16 bases in between. The CDR3 runs to 16 residues. Germline V gene sequence: CDR1 LGHDT, CDR2 YNNKEL (reference sequence). The CDR3 nucleotides are TGTGCCAGCAGCCCAAAAACAGGGACCCCCTCCTACGAGCAGTACTTC. This translates into CASSPKTGTPSYEQYF.

This clone showed up just once. The J gene is TRBJ1-5, the V gene TRBV5-6, with D possibly TRBD1 on 6 matching bases. The germline V gene has CDR1 SGHDT and CDR2 YYEEEE. The V end was cut by 4 bases, the J end by 9 bases, with 17 bases between. The CDR3 consists of 14 residues. CDR3 loop: CASSKGNRALPQHF. The CDR3 nucleotides are TGTGCCAGCAGCAAGGGGAACAGGGCTTTGCCCCAGCATTTT.

CDR3 bases: TGTGCCTGGGGGTGGACAGGGGAGCGATCACCCCTCCACTTT. Residues: CAWGWTGERSPLHF. The chain uses TRBV30 and TRBJ1-6, with 9 bases fitting TRBD1. Germline loops: CDR1 GTSNPN, CDR2 SVGIG (reference sequence). The CDR3 extends over 14 amino acids. The V segment lost 5 bases and the J segment 10 bases; nucleotides outside the gene matches: 9.

The chain uses TRBV30 and TRBJ2-1; a possible D gene is TRBD2 (5 bases). This CDR3 region has 12 residues. Trimming shortened V by 4 bases and J by 7 bases, and 11 bases separated the two germline ends. Germline values: CDR1 GTSNPN, CDR2 SVGIG (reference sequence). The CDR3 spells CAWNRGRNEQFF. The CDR3, as DNA: TGTGCCTGGAATCGGGGAAGGAATGAGCAGTTCTTC.

The chain couples TRBV7-9 to TRBJ2-5, with TRBD2 matching 9 bases. In germline, CDR1 is SEHNR, CDR2 FQNEAQ (reference sequence). The CDR3 contains 16 residues. The J segment lost 3 bases and the V segment lost 6 bases, leaving 11 bases of the junction unmatched. The DNA of the CDR3 is TGTGCCAGCAGTCTGCAGCGGGGGGCCCTAAAAGAGACCCAGTACTTC. It is translated as CASSLQRGALKETQYF. Based on the CDR3 plus reference TRBV7-9 and TRBJ2-5, the full variable domain is DTGVSQNPRHKITKRGQNVTFRCDPISEHNRLYWYRQTLGQGPEFLTYFQNEAQLEKSRLLSDRFSAERPKGSFSTLEIQRTEQGDSAMYLCASSLQRGALKETQYFGPGTRLLVL.

In its sample, this clone was seen a few times. In the same sample, other DNA sequences code for this CDR3. V and J are TRBV5-1 and TRBJ1-5; D unclear. The V gene lost 0 bases and the J gene lost 0 bases, with 7 bases spanning the gap. This CDR3 spans 15 amino acids. Per germline, CDR1 SGHRS and CDR2 YFSETQ. CDR3: CASSLVGDSNQPQHF. The CDR3 bases are TGCGCCAGCAGCTTGGTCGGAGATAGCAATCAGCCCCAGCATTTT.

The chain joins TRBV11-2 to TRBJ2-7; 8 bases are a match to TRBD1. The length of the CDR3 is 14 residues. The V segment lost 5 bases and the J segment 4 bases; nucleotides outside the gene matches: 7. Germline CDR1 SGHAT, CDR2 FQNNGV. The DNA of the CDR3 is TGTGCCAGCAGCCTGACAGGGGCCGGTTACGAGCAGTACTTC. It translates to CASSLTGAGYEQYF.

This chain links TRBV6-1 with TRBJ1-3; D may be TRBD1 (5 bases). With 2 bases removed from V and 8 bases from J, the gap between germline ends came to 16 bases. CDR3 length equals 15 residues. The germline CDR1 and CDR2 sequences are MNHNS and SASEGT. CDR3 sequence reads: CASSETGRLIDTIYF. CDR3 bases: TGTGCCAGCAGTGAAACGGGACGACTGATAGACACCATATATTTT.

The gene calls are TRBV2 and TRBJ1-1; D is unresolved. V was shortened by 3 bases and J by 5 bases, with 10 bases between the two germline ends. In germline, CDR1 is SNHLY, CDR2 FYNNEI. The CDR3 sequence is 13 residues long. CDR3 sequence (DNA): TGTGCCAGCAGTGACCGCGTCGGTACTGAAGCTTTCTTT. As protein: CASSDRVGTEAFF.

The chain combines TRBV19 with TRBJ2-2; D is possibly TRBD1 or TRBD2 (5 bases each). The ends were cut back, 5 bases at V and 5 bases at J, with 12 bases in the middle. The CDR3 is 14 residues long. Looked up from germline, CDR1 is LNHDA and CDR2 is SQIVND (reference sequence). The CDR3 nucleotides are TGTGCCAGTAGTTCGAGGGGCCGTACCGGGGAGCTGTTTTTT. Its protein is CASSSRGRTGELFF.